The entry below gives a single T cell receptor beta chain sequence along with its context. Antigen unknown. This sample is drawn from a study of CD8 T cells in Susac syndrome. Findings and limits, study-wide: It was acknowledged in the study that its TCR sequencing and HLA analysis involved a relatively small number of individuals.

The germline gives CDR1 SGHRS, CDR2 YFSETQ. Trimming removed 0 bases at V and 4 bases at J, with 13 bases between. There are 15 residues in the CDR3. Each Susac syndrome patient had definite or probable disease by recently defined criteria. After extraction with the RNeasy kit, about 0.45 to 1 ug of the RNA was reverse transcribed using random hexamers. TCRdb reprocessed the immunoSEQ multiplex PCR reads via MiXCR and lists one record per CDR3 protein. The sample carries some 50,000 distinct CDR3 sequences, around 95% recorded once. This sequence originates from a human donor with Susac syndrome. Sequenced input: CD8+ T cells from PBMCs. The gene calls are TRBV5-1 and TRBJ1-1; tentatively, D is TRBD1 (5 bases). CDR3 protein: CASSLDPGPGTEAFF. The CDR3 nucleotides read TGCGCCAGCAGCTTGGACCCGGGGCCCGGCACTGAAGCTTTCTTT.